The TCR beta chain under discussion was sequenced for a study of cytomegalovirus exposure and HLA in healthy donors. Looked up from germline, CDR1 is MNHNS and CDR2 is SASEGT. Trimming at V came to 4 bases and at J to 0 bases, leaving 6 bases not matched to a gene. The CDR3 has 16 amino acids. This PCR relied on a set of 60 Vbeta primers and 13 Jbeta primers. Assay: immunoSEQ multiplex PCR; the TCRdb copy retains only in-frame clones and omits some. The data contain a few hundred thousand clones, about 70% of them singletons. This chain uses TRBV6-1 with TRBJ1-3; 7 positions agree with TRBD1. This receptor was obtained from a woman aged 25 to 45 in good health and CMV-seronegative. Sequencing was performed on PBMCs. The CDR3 bases are TGTGCCAGCAGTGTCGGGACAGCCTTCTCTGGAAACACCATATATTTT. Protein product: CASSVGTAFSGNTIYF.